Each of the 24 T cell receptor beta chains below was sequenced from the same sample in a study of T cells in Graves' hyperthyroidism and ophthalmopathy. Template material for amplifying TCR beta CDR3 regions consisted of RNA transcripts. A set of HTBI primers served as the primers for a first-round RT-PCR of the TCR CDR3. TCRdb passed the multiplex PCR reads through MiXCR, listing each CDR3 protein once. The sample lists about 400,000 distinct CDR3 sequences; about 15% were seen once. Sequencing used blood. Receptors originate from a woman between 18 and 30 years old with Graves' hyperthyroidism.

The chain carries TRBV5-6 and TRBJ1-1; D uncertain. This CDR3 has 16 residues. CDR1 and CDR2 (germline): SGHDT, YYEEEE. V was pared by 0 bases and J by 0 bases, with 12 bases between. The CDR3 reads CASSLAWSEMNTEAFF. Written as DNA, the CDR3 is TGTGCCAGCAGCTTGGCCTGGAGCGAAATGAACACTGAAGCTTTCTTT. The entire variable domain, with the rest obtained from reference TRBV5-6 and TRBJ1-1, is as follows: DAGVTQSPTHLIKTRGQQVTLRCSPKSGHDTVSWYQQALGQGPQFIFQYYEEEERQRGNFPDRFSGHQFPNYSSELNVNALLLGDSALYLCASSLAWSEMNTEAFFGQGTRLTVV.

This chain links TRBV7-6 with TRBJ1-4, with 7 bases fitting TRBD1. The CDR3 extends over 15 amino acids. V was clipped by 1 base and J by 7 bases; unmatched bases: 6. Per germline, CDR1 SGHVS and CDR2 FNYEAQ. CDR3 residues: CASSLGGGKGEKLFF. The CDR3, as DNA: TGTGCCAGCAGCTTAGGAGGGGGCAAGGGTGAAAAACTGTTTTTT.

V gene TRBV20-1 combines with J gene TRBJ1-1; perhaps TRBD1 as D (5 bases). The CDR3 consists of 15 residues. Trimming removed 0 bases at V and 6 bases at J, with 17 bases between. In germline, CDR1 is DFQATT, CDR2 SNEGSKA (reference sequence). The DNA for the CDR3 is TGCAGTGCTAGAGATCCTGAGTGGGGGTCATCTGAAGCTTTCTTT. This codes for CSARDPEWGSSEAFF.

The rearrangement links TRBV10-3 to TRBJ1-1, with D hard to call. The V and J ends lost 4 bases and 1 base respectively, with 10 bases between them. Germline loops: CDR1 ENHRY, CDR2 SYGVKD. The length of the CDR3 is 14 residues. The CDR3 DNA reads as TGTGCCATCAGTGGGAGGAAAGAGAACACTGAAGCTTTCTTT. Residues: CAISGRKENTEAFF.

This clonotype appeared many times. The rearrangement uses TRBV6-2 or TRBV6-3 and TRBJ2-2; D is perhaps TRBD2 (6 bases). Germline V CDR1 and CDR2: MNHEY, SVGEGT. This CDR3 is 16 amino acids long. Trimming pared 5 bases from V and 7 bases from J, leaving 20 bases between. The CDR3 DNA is TGTGCCAGCAGTGGACGGAGACTAGTAGAGATCGGGGAGCTGTTTTTT. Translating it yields CASSGRRLVEIGELFF.

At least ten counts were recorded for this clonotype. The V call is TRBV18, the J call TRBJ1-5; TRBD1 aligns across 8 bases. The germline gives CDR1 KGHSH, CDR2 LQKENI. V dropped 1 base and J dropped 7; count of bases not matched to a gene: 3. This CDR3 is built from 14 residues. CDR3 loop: CASSPLDRAQPQHF. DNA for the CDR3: TGTGCCAGCTCACCACTGGACAGGGCCCAGCCCCAGCATTTT.

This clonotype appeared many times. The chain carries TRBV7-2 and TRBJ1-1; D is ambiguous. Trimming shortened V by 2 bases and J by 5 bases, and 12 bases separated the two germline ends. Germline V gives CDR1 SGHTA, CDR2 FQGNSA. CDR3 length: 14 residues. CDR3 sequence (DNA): TGTGCCAGCAGCTTACAAAGATCTTGGACTGAAGCTTTCTTT. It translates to CASSLQRSWTEAFF.

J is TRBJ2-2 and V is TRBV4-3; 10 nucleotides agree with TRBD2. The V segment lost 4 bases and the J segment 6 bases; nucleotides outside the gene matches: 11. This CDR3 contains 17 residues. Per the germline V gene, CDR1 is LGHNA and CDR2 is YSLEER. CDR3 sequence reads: CASSPTGTSVFSGELFF. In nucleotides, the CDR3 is TGCGCCAGCAGCCCTACAGGGACTAGCGTCTTCTCCGGGGAGCTGTTTTTT.

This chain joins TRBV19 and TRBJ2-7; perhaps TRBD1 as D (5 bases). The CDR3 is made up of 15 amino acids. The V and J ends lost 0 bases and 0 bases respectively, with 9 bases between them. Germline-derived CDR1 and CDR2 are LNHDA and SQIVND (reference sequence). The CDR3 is CASSIEGHSSYEQYF. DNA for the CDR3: TGTGCCAGTAGTATAGAAGGACACAGCTCCTACGAGCAGTACTTC.

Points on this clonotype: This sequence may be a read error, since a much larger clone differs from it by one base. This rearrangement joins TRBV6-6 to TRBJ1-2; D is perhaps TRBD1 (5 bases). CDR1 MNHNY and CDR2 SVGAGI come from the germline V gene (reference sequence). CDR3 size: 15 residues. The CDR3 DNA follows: TGTGCCAGCGGTTACTCGAGTGCACAGGCCTCCGGCTACACCTTC. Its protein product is CASGYSSAQASGYTF.

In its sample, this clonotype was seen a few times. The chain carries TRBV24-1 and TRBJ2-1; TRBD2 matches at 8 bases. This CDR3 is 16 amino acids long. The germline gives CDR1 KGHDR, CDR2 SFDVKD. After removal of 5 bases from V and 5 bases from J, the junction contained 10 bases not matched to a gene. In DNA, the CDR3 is TGTGCCACCAGTGGTCGTAGCGGGGCCTTAAACAATGAGCAGTTCTTC. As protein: CATSGRSGALNNEQFF.

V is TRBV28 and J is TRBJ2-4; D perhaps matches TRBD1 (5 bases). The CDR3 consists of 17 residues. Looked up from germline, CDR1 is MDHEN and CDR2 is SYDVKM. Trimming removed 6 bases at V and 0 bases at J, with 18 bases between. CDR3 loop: CASRTDSYPLAKNIQYF. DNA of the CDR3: TGTGCCAGCAGGACTGACAGTTACCCACTAGCCAAAAACATTCAGTACTTC.

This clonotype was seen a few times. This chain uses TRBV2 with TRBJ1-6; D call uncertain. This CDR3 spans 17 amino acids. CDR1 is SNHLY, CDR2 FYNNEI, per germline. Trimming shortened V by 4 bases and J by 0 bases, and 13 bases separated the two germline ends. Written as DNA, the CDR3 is TGTGCCAGCAGTGGAAATAGGTTAAGCTCCTATAATTCACCCCTCCACTTT. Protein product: CASSGNRLSSYNSPLHF.

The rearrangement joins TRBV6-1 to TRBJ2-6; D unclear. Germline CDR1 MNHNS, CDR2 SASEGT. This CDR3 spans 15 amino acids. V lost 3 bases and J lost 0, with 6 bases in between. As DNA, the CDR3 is TGTGCCAGCAGTGATGATGGCTCTGGGGCCAACGTCCTGACTTTC. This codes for CASSDDGSGANVLTF.

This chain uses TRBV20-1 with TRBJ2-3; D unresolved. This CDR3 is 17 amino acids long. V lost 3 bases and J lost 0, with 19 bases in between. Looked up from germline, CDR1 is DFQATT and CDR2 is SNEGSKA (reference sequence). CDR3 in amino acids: CSARRPGPGTSTDTQYF. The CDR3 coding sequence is TGCAGTGCTAGGCGGCCTGGGCCCGGAACTAGCACAGATACGCAGTATTTT.

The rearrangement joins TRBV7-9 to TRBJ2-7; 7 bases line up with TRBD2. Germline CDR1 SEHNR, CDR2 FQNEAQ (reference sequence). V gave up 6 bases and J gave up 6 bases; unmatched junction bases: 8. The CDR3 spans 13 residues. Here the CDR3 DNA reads TGTGCCAGCAGGGGGGGGGAATGGGGCGAGCAGTACTTC. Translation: CASRGGEWGEQYF.

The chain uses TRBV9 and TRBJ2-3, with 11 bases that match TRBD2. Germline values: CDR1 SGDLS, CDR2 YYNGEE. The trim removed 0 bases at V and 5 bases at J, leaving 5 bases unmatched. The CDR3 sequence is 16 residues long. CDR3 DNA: TGTGCCAGCAGCGTAGCGACTAGCGGGGCGGGAGATACGCAGTATTTT. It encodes CASSVATSGAGDTQYF. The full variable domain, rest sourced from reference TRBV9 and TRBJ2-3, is DSGVTQTPKHLITATGQRVTLRCSPRSGDLSVYWYQQSLDQGLQFLIQYYNGEERAKGNILERFSAQQFPDLHSELNLSSLELGDSALYFCASSVATSGAGDTQYFGPGTRLTVL.

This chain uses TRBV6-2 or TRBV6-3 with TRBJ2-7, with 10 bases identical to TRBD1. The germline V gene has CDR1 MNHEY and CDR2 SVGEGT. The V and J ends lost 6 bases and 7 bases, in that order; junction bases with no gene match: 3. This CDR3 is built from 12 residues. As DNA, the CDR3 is TGTGCCAGCAGGGACAGGGGGGGGGAGCAGTACTTC. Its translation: CASRDRGGEQYF.

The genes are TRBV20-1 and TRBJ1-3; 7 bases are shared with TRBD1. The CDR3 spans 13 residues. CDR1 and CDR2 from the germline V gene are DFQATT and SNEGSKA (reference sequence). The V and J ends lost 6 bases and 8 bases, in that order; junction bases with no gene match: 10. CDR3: CSALDPQGDTIYF. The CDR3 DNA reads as TGCAGTGCGTTAGACCCTCAGGGGGACACCATATATTTT.

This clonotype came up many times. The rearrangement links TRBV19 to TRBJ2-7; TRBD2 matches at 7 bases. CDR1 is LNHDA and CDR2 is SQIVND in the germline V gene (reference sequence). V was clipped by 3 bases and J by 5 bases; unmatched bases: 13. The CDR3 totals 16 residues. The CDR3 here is CASSIVASGIWDEQYF. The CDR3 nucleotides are TGTGCCAGTAGTATTGTAGCGAGCGGGATTTGGGACGAGCAGTACTTC.

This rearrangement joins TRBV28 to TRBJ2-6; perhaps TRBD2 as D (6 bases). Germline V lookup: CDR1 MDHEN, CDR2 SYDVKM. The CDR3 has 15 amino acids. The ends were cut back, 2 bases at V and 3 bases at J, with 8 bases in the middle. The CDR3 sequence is CASSLVGGGANVLTF. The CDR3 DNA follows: TGTGCCAGCAGTTTAGTGGGAGGTGGGGCCAACGTCCTGACTTTC. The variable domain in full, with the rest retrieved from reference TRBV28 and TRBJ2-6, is DVKVTQSSRYLVKRTGEKVFLECVQDMDHENMFWYRQDPGLGLRLIYFSYDVKMKEKGDIPEGYSVSREKKERFSLILESASTNQTSMYLCASSLVGGGANVLTFGAGSRLTVL.

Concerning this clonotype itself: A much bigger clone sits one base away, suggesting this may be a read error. This CDR3 reads CASSEIQTSGFVEEQLF. In DNA, the CDR3 is TGCGCCAGCAGTGAGATCCAAACTAGCGGGTTCGTTGAGGAGCAGCTCTTC. J is TRBJ2-1 and V is TRBV6-1, with 9 bases that match TRBD2. Germline V gene lookup returns CDR1 MNHNS and CDR2 SASEGT. This CDR3 contains 17 residues.

CDR3 loop: CASSFNDRGNRGLNTEAFF. CDR3 sequence (DNA): TGTGCCAGCAGTTTTAATGATCGGGGGAATAGGGGGTTGAACACTGAAGCTTTCTTT. The genes are TRBV27 and TRBJ1-1; a possible D gene is TRBD1 (6 bases). Germline lookup yields CDR1 MNHEY and CDR2 SMNVEV (reference sequence). CDR3 size: 19 residues. The germline V and J ends were trimmed by 3 bases and 0 bases, with 23 bases remaining between them.

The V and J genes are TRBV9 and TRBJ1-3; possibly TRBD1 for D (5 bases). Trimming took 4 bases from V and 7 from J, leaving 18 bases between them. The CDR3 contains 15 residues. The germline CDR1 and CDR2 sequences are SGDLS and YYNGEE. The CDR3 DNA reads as TGTGCCAGCAGCACCAGCGGAGGGGAAAGGAACACCATATATTTT. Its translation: CASSTSGGERNTIYF.